Listed here are 30 T cell receptor beta chains from one sample, sequenced in a study of T cell repertoires in cytomegalovirus infection. TCRdb analysed the reads with MiXCR anew, one entry per CDR3 protein. The table includes about 310,000 distinct CDR3 sequences, 15% to 20% detected once. The material sequenced was PBMCs. The receptors derive from a human donor in good health (CMV status not recorded). Some clones in this sample may be carry-over from other donors' samples.

This sequence joins TRBV9 and TRBJ2-5; TRBD2 is a possible D gene (5 bases). The CDR3 contains 14 residues. Germline loops: CDR1 SGDLS, CDR2 YYNGEE. V lost 4 bases and J lost 4, with 14 bases in between. DNA for the CDR3: TGTGCCAGCAGCCCAATCGGGAAGCTAGAGACCCAGTACTTC. Translating gives CASSPIGKLETQYF.

J is TRBJ1-6 and V is TRBV6-1; TRBD1 aligns across 9 bases. The CDR3 is made up of 16 amino acids. After removal of 4 bases from V and 10 bases from J, the junction contained 11 bases not matched to a gene. CDR1 MNHNS and CDR2 SASEGT come from the germline V gene. CDR3 sequence: CASSVPRDRVPSPLHF. Here the CDR3 DNA reads TGTGCCAGCAGTGTACCCCGGGACAGGGTGCCGTCACCCCTCCACTTT.

This clonotype occurred many times. The genes are TRBV19 and TRBJ2-2; TRBD1 is a possible D gene (5 bases). The CDR3 is made up of 16 amino acids. The germline gives CDR1 LNHDA, CDR2 SQIVND (reference sequence). V was clipped by 5 bases and J by 0 bases, with 13 bases between them. In nucleotides, the CDR3 is TGTGCCAGTAGTGCCAGGGTGACCTCGAACACCGGGGAGCTGTTTTTT. Translated: CASSARVTSNTGELFF. Full variable domain (remainder filled in from reference TRBV19 and TRBJ2-2): DGGITQSPKYLFRKEGQNVTLSCEQNLNHDAMYWYRQDPGQGLRLIYYSQIVNDFQKGDIAEGYSVSREKKESFPLTVTSAQKNPTAFYLCASSARVTSNTGELFFGEGSRLTVL.

The chain links TRBV28 to TRBJ1-2; 8 bases agree with TRBD1. From germline, CDR1 is MDHEN and CDR2 SYDVKM. V lost 6 bases and J lost 3; bases outside the gene matches: 9. The CDR3 is 15 residues long. The CDR3 DNA follows: TGTGCCAGCAGCCGTCCCGCGACAGGGGACTATGGCTACACCTTC. It codes for CASSRPATGDYGYTF.

This clonotype was detected only a few times. This chain links TRBV19 with TRBJ2-6, with 7 nucleotides matching TRBD1. CDR3 length equals 18 residues. Germline lookup yields CDR1 LNHDA and CDR2 SQIVND (reference sequence). The V segment lost 8 bases and the J segment 3 bases; nucleotides outside the gene matches: 16. The DNA of the CDR3 is TGTGCCAGTTCCCCCGGGACAGAGCCCTTTTATGGGGCCAACGTCCTGACTTTC. It codes for CASSPGTEPFYGANVLTF. Full variable domain (missing parts from reference TRBV19 and TRBJ2-6): DGGITQSPKYLFRKEGQNVTLSCEQNLNHDAMYWYRQDPGQGLRLIYYSQIVNDFQKGDIAEGYSVSREKKESFPLTVTSAQKNPTAFYLCASSPGTEPFYGANVLTFGAGSRLTVL.

The rearrangement uses TRBV5-4 and TRBJ2-5, with D possibly being TRBD1 (6 bases). Trimming took 2 bases from V and 1 from J, leaving 12 bases between them. Germline CDR1 and CDR2: SGHNT and YYREEE (reference sequence). The CDR3 contains 15 residues. The CDR3 protein is CASSFPGTTQETQYF. The CDR3 bases are TGTGCCAGCAGCTTTCCAGGGACAACCCAAGAGACCCAGTACTTC. Full variable domain (missing parts from reference TRBV5-4 and TRBJ2-5): ETGVTQSPTHLIKTRGQQVTLRCSSQSGHNTVSWYQQALGQGPQFIFQYYREEENGRGNFPPRFSGLQFPNYSSELNVNALELDDSALYLCASSFPGTTQETQYFGPGTRLLVL.

This clonotype was counted once. The rearrangement links TRBV2 to TRBJ2-3, with D unresolved. V lost 4 bases, J lost 2 bases, and 13 bases lay in between. This CDR3 contains 15 residues. Germline loops: CDR1 SNHLY, CDR2 FYNNEI. This chain's CDR3 is CASSGPSQNTDTQYF. The CDR3 coding sequence is TGTGCCAGCAGTGGACCGTCACAGAACACAGATACGCAGTATTTT.

The chain employs TRBV20-1 and TRBJ1-5; no firm D call. The germline CDR1 and CDR2 sequences are DFQATT and SNEGSKA (reference sequence). CDR3 length: 17 amino acids. V dropped 2 bases and J dropped 2 bases, with 19 bases sitting between them. CDR3 nucleotide sequence: TGCAGTGCTAGACCGCGATGGCTAGAGCAGGGCAATCAGCCCCAGCATTTT. Protein: CSARPRWLEQGNQPQHF.

There are a few counts of this clonotype. This chain connects TRBV11-2 to TRBJ2-7, with TRBD1 matching over 7 bases. V was pared by 5 bases and J by 0 bases, with 7 bases of the junction left unmatched. The CDR3 covers 15 residues. CDR1 is SGHAT and CDR2 is FQNNGV in the germline V gene. CDR3 sequence reads: CASSIGQVYSYEQYF. In nucleotides, the CDR3 is TGTGCCAGCAGCATAGGACAGGTCTACTCCTACGAGCAGTACTTC.

The chain has TRBV9 and TRBJ1-4; 8 bases match TRBD1. Per germline, CDR1 SGDLS and CDR2 YYNGEE. CDR3 length: 15 residues. The J segment lost 7 bases and the V segment lost 3 bases, leaving 8 bases of the junction unmatched. CDR3 sequence: CASSGTTGEGEKLFF. The DNA of the CDR3 is TGTGCCAGCAGCGGAACGACAGGGGAGGGTGAAAAACTGTTTTTT.

This clonotype was recorded a few times. The CDR3 spells CASSFNLQGQPQHF. In DNA, the CDR3 is TGTGCCAGCAGTTTCAACTTACAGGGGCAGCCCCAGCATTTT. The rearrangement links TRBV12-3 or TRBV12-4 to TRBJ1-5; 7 nucleotides line up with TRBD1. Trimming at V came to 3 bases and at J to 7 bases, leaving 6 bases not matched to a gene. CDR3 length equals 14 residues.

The genes are TRBV9 and TRBJ2-3; D gene ambiguous. The CDR3 extends over 13 amino acids. The germline V gene has CDR1 SGDLS and CDR2 YYNGEE. The germline V and J ends were trimmed by 0 bases and 4 bases, with 6 bases remaining between them. The CDR3 DNA sequence: TGTGCCAGCAGCGTAGCTTGGTCAGATACGCAGTATTTT. Translating it yields CASSVAWSDTQYF.

This clonotype was seen only a few times. The CDR3 loop reads CATAISGNTIYF. CDR3 DNA: TGCGCCACGGCGATCAGTGGAAACACCATATATTTT. The chain has TRBV10-2 and TRBJ1-3, with D uncertain. This CDR3 contains 12 residues. Trimming removed 10 bases at V and 3 bases at J, with 10 bases between. Germline values: CDR1 WSHSY, CDR2 SAAADI.

The rearrangement uses TRBV13 and TRBJ2-7; no reliable D call. There are 15 residues in the CDR3. V was shortened by 0 bases and J by 2 bases, with 11 bases between the two germline ends. Germline values: CDR1 PRHDT, CDR2 FYEKMQ (reference sequence). CDR3 nucleotide sequence: TGTGCCAGCAGCTTAGGGGTTTCGCCAACCTACGAGCAGTACTTC. It translates to CASSLGVSPTYEQYF.

The chain links TRBV18 to TRBJ2-1, with D possibly matching TRBD2 (5 bases). There are 14 residues in the CDR3. The V gene's germline CDR1 is KGHSH and CDR2 LQKENI. The ends were cut back, 6 bases at V and 2 bases at J, with 11 bases in the middle. The CDR3 reads CASSQAGAYNEQFF. The CDR3 DNA sequence: TGTGCCAGCTCCCAGGCCGGGGCCTACAATGAGCAGTTCTTC.

This clonotype was counted ten times or more. This chain uses TRBV5-4 with TRBJ1-4; 7 nucleotides agree with TRBD1. This CDR3 spans 14 amino acids. Germline V gene data show CDR1 as SGHNT and CDR2 as YYREEE (reference sequence). V trimming: 4 bases; J trimming: 8 bases; junction bases outside the gene matches: 8. CDR3 nucleotides: TGTGCCAGCAGCGAAGGACAGGCTGGGGAAAAACTGTTTTTT. Amino acids: CASSEGQAGEKLFF. The full variable domain, in which reference TRBV5-4 and TRBJ1-4 provide the parts outside the CDR3, is ETGVTQSPTHLIKTRGQQVTLRCSSQSGHNTVSWYQQALGQGPQFIFQYYREEENGRGNFPPRFSGLQFPNYSSELNVNALELDDSALYLCASSEGQAGEKLFFGSGTQLSVL.

The rearrangement joins TRBV28 to TRBJ1-5; TRBD1 agrees at 7 bases. J gave up 3 bases and V 6 bases, and 5 bases lay outside the gene matches. Looked up from germline, CDR1 is MDHEN and CDR2 is SYDVKM. This CDR3 is built from 14 residues. Here the CDR3 reads CASRRQGDNQPQHF. The CDR3 DNA sequence: TGTGCCAGCAGAAGACAGGGCGACAATCAGCCCCAGCATTTT.

The chain employs TRBV7-2 and TRBJ1-1, with 7 bases fitting TRBD1. Germline CDR1 reads SGHTA; CDR2 reads FQGNSA. The CDR3 is made up of 15 amino acids. V lost 5 bases, J lost 3 bases, and 9 bases stayed unmatched. The CDR3 region has the DNA TGTGCCAGCAGCGCCCACAGGGGAATGGACACTGAAGCTTTCTTT. Its protein is CASSAHRGMDTEAFF.

This clonotype was detected a few times. The chain joins TRBV6-1 to TRBJ1-6; no clear D. Germline V gene lookup returns CDR1 MNHNS and CDR2 SASEGT. V was clipped by 5 bases and J by 11 bases, with 13 bases between them. This CDR3 has 13 residues. The CDR3 reads CASSPRTGTPLHF. Here the CDR3 DNA reads TGTGCCAGCAGTCCGCGAACGGGGACACCCCTCCACTTT.

There are a few counts of this clonotype. This chain uses TRBV4-2 with TRBJ1-1, with unresolved D. The CDR3 is made up of 16 amino acids. Germline CDR1 is LGHNA and CDR2 is YNFKEQ. V gave up 2 bases and J gave up 4 bases, with 17 bases separating them. The CDR3 coding sequence is TGTGCCAGCAGCCAAATGGTCGGTCAGGAGAGCACTGAAGCTTTCTTT. Protein product: CASSQMVGQESTEAFF.

This chain links TRBV6-1 with TRBJ1-1; D ambiguous. CDR1 and CDR2 (germline): MNHNS, SASEGT. Trimming took 5 bases from V and 1 from J, leaving 8 bases between them. The CDR3 sequence is 13 residues long. The CDR3 spells CASSPRWNTEAFF. Here the CDR3 DNA reads TGTGCCAGCAGTCCACGATGGAACACTGAAGCTTTCTTT.

The table lists this clonotype with a few counts. J is TRBJ2-1 and V is TRBV29-1, with 7 bases matching TRBD2. Per germline, CDR1 SQVTM and CDR2 ANQGSEA. The CDR3 covers 15 residues. Trimming at V came to 5 bases and at J to 6 bases, leaving 13 bases not matched to a gene. Written as DNA, the CDR3 is TGCAGCGTTCGGGCCGGGGGGTTTTCTTCCAATGAGCAGTTCTTC. It is translated as CSVRAGGFSSNEQFF.

There are many counts of this clonotype. For the CDR3, the DNA is TGTGCCAGCAGACCTAATACAGGGGGCCAAGAGACCCAGTACTTC. Translating it yields CASRPNTGGQETQYF. V usage is TRBV28 and J usage is TRBJ2-5, with TRBD1 matching 8 bases. The V segment lost 6 bases and the J segment 1 base; nucleotides outside the gene matches: 7. This CDR3 is 15 amino acids long. Germline assignment: CDR1 MDHEN and CDR2 SYDVKM.

This chain uses TRBV15 with TRBJ2-7, with D perhaps TRBD1 (5 bases). Germline values: CDR1 LNHNV, CDR2 YYDKDF (reference sequence). The CDR3 has 14 amino acids. Trimming removed 1 base at V and 5 bases at J, with 12 bases between. The DNA for the CDR3 is TGTGCCACCAGCAGAGCACTGGGGCCAAACGAGCAGTACTTC. It codes for CATSRALGPNEQYF.

The genes are TRBV19 and TRBJ1-1, with D unclear. Germline V gene lookup returns CDR1 LNHDA and CDR2 SQIVND (reference sequence). V lost 5 bases and J lost 4, with 14 bases in between. The CDR3 length is 14 residues. The CDR3 spells CASSLDTLGTEAFF. CDR3 DNA: TGTGCCAGTAGTCTCGACACCCTGGGCACTGAAGCTTTCTTT.

The chain couples TRBV6-1 to TRBJ2-2; D remains unclear. The CDR3 runs 16 residues. Germline CDR1 is MNHNS and CDR2 is SASEGT. Trimming cost V 2 bases and J 0 bases, with 10 bases left between them. This chain's CDR3 is CASSERKGSNTGELFF. The CDR3 DNA reads TGTGCCAGCAGTGAAAGAAAAGGGTCGAACACCGGGGAGCTGTTTTTT.

This clonotype was seen ten or more times. This chain links TRBV29-1 with TRBJ2-7; D not resolved. CDR3 size: 13 residues. Per the germline V gene, CDR1 is SQVTM and CDR2 is ANQGSEA. The V end was cut by 4 bases, the J end by 4 bases, with 14 bases between. CDR3 DNA sequence: TGCAGCGTTGTCGGTCTAGGTGCTTACGAGCAGTACTTC. Its protein product is CSVVGLGAYEQYF.

This clonotype appeared many times. The chain carries TRBV11-2 and TRBJ1-2, with D possibly matching TRBD1 (5 bases). CDR3 length equals 12 residues. Germline CDR1 reads SGHAT; CDR2 reads FQNNGV. The V end was cut by 8 bases, the J end by 8 bases, with 15 bases between. The CDR3: CASDDGGGGYTF. The DNA of the CDR3 is TGTGCCAGCGATGATGGGGGTGGCGGCTACACCTTC. Drawing the rest from reference TRBV11-2 and TRBJ1-2, the complete variable domain is EAGVAQSPRYKIIEKRQSVAFWCNPISGHATLYWYQQILGQGPKLLIQFQNNGVVDDSQLPKDRFSAERLKGVDSTLKIQPAKLEDSAVYLCASDDGGGGYTFGSGTRLTVV.

This rearrangement joins TRBV5-8 to TRBJ2-1, with 11 bases identical to TRBD2. The CDR3 runs 15 residues. The trim removed 4 bases at V and 8 bases at J, leaving 8 bases unmatched. Germline CDR1 SGHTS, CDR2 YDEGEE. The CDR3 spells CASSLSGLAAHEQFF. The CDR3 region has the DNA TGTGCCAGCAGCCTTTCGGGACTAGCGGCTCATGAGCAGTTCTTC.

The rearrangement joins TRBV20-1 to TRBJ2-3; D possibly corresponds to TRBD2 (7 bases). V was pared by 0 bases and J by 2 bases, with 21 bases between. The CDR3 extends over 18 amino acids. Germline V gene data show CDR1 as DFQATT and CDR2 as SNEGSKA (reference sequence). CDR3 loop: CSARDPTGEGGPTDTQYF. For the CDR3, the DNA is TGCAGTGCTAGAGATCCCACGGGGGAGGGGGGGCCCACAGATACGCAGTATTTT.